This T cell receptor beta chain was sequenced during a study of blood T cell repertoires in COVID-19. Across the whole study: T cells, B-cell-depleted T cells, or PBMCs supplied cDNA or gDNA.

This clone was picked up one time. Data came from immunoSEQ multiplex PCR; TCRdb stores just in-frame clones and leaves some out. The sample has 500,000 or so clones, around 90% seen once. Germline CDR1 reads SGDLS; CDR2 reads YYNGEE. The CDR3 sequence is 16 residues long. V was cut by 4 bases and J by 4 bases, with 15 bases left in between. Participant age was roughly 18 to 95 years, and participants resided in roughly 24 US areas. Cohort allocation depended upon clinical history that participants reported. Two negative PCRs, clearance, or symptom resolution characterized the recovered Cohort 3 donors.

This clonotype was obtained from a woman aged 18-29 years who had recovered from COVID-19. What was sequenced was PBMCs or T cells enriched from blood (not recorded which). The J gene is TRBJ2-6, the V gene TRBV9; TRBD2 is a possible D gene (5 bases). In DNA, the CDR3 is TGTGCCAGCAGCCTCCTTGGGAGATCCGGGGCCAACGTCCTGACTTTC. Its translation: CASSLLGRSGANVLTF.